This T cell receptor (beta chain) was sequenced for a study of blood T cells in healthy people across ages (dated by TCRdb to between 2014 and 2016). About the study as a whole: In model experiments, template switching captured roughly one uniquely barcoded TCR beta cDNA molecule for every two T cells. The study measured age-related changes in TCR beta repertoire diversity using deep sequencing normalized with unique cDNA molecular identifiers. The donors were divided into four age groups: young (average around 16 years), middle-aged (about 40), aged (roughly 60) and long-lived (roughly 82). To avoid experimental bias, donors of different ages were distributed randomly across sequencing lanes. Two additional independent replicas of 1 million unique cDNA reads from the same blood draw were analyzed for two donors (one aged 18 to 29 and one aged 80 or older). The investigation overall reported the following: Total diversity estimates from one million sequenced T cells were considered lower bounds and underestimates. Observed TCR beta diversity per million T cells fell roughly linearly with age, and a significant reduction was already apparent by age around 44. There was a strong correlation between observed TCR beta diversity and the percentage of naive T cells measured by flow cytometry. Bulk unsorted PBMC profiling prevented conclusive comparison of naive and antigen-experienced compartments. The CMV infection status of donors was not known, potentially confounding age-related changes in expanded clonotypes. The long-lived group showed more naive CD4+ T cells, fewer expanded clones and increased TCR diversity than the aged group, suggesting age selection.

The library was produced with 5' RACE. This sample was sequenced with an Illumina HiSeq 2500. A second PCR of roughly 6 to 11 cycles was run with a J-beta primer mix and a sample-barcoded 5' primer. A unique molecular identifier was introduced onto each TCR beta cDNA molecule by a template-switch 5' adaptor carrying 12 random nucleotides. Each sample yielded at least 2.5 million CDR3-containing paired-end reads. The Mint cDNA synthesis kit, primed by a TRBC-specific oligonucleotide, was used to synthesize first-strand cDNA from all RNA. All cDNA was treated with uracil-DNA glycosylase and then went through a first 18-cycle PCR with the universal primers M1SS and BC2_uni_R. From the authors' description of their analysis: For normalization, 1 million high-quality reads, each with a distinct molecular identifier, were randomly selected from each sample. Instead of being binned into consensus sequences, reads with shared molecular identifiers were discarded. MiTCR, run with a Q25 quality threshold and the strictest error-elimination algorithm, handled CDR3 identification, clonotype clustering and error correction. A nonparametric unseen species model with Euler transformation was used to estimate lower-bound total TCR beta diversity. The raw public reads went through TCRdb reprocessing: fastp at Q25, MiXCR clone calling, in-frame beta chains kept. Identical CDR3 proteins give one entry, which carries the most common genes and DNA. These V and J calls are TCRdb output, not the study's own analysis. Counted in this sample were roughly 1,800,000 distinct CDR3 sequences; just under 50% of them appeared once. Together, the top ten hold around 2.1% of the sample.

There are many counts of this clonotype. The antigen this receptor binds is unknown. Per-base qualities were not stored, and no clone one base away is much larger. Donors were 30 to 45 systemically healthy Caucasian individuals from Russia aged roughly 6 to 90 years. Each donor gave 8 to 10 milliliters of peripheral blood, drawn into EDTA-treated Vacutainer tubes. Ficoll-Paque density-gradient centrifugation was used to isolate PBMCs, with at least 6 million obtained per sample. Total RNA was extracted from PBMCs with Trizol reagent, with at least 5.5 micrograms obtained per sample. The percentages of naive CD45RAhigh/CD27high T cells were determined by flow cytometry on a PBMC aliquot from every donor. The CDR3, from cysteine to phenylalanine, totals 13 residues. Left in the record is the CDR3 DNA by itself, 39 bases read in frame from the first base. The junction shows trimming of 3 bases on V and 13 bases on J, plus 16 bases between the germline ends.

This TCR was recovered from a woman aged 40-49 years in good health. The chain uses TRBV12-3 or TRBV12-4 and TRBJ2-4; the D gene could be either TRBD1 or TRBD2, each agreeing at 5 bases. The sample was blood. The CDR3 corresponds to CASSFSALGEQYF. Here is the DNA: TGTGCCAGCAGTTTTAGCGCTTTGGGGGAGCAGTACTTC.